A selection of T cell receptor beta chains follows, all from one sample in a study of cytomegalovirus exposure and HLA in healthy donors. The protocol was immunoSEQ multiplex PCR, while the TCRdb copy is restricted to in-frame clones and leaves out a portion. The sample yields under 150,000 clones, around nine tenths seen once. Specimen: PBMCs. The source is a woman aged 25 to 39 in good health and CMV-seronegative. Both conserved end residues are part of each CDR3. A D gene is named only where the DNA matches it firmly. Expanded clones get a size class; other rows say once, few or many, or leave the size out.

TRBD1	TRBV19	TRBJ2-2	.	CASTDRGGGDTGELFF	TGTGCCAGTACCGACAGGGGCGGTGGGGACACCGGGGAGCTGTTTTTT
.	TRBV5-5	TRBJ1-5	few	CASSLLQGDNQPQHF	TGTGCCAGCAGCTTGCTGCAGGGTGACAATCAGCCCCAGCATTTT
.	TRBV20-1	TRBJ2-7	.	CSASYGYEQYF	TGCAGTGCTAGCTACGGCTACGAGCAGTACTTC
.	TRBV28	TRBJ2-3	once	CASSPTGLGSTDTQYF	TGTGCCAGCAGTCCTACAGGGCTGGGAAGCACAGATACGCAGTATTTT
.	TRBV4-3	TRBJ2-7	.	CASSQDLRTRAGEQYF	TGCGCCAGCAGCCAAGATCTAAGGACAAGGGCTGGCGAGCAGTACTTC
.	TRBV29-1	TRBJ2-5	.	CSVQGVETQYF	TGCAGCGTACAGGGCGTAGAGACCCAGTACTTC
.	TRBV4-2	TRBJ2-7	.	CASSQDWGHEQYF	TGTGCCAGCAGCCAAGATTGGGGCCACGAGCAGTACTTC
TRBD1	TRBV29-1	TRBJ2-6	.	CSVLTGQESGANVLTF	TGCAGCGTATTAACGGGACAGGAATCTGGGGCCAACGTCCTGACTTTC
.	TRBV19	TRBJ2-1	.	CASSLGLGTPYNEQFF	TGTGCCAGTAGTCTAGGACTCGGGACACCATACAATGAGCAGTTCTTC
.	TRBV28	TRBJ1-5	.	CASSFDGSSPQHF	TGTGCCAGCAGTTTTGACGGGTCGTCGCCCCAGCATTTT
.	TRBV6-5	TRBJ2-7	.	CASSYAGLGTYEQYF	TGTGCCAGCAGTTACGCAGGGTTGGGTACCTACGAGCAGTACTTC
TRBD2	TRBV9	TRBJ2-7	once	CASSVGGGLYEQYF	TGTGCCAGCAGCGTAGGGGGGGGACTCTACGAGCAGTACTTC
TRBD1	TRBV9	TRBJ2-7	.	CASSPRQGFGEQYF	TGTGCCAGCAGCCCCAGACAGGGTTTCGGCGAGCAGTACTTC
.	TRBV10-3	TRBJ1-1	few	CATQQGPNTEAFF	TGTGCCACCCAACAGGGTCCTAACACTGAAGCTTTCTTT
TRBD1	TRBV19	TRBJ1-1	.	CASTARDSYTEAFF	TGTGCCAGTACCGCACGGGACAGCTACACTGAAGCTTTCTTT
.	TRBV6-5	TRBJ2-1	.	CASSYGGMDNEQFF	TGTGCCAGCAGTTACGGGGGGATGGACAATGAGCAGTTCTTC
TRBD1	TRBV6-6	TRBJ1-2	.	CASSLEGARRYGYTF	TGTGCCAGCAGTTTGGAGGGGGCGCGGAGGTATGGCTACACCTTC
.	TRBV29-1	TRBJ1-1	.	CSVVGATEAFF	TGCAGCGTTGTTGGAGCCACTGAAGCTTTCTTT